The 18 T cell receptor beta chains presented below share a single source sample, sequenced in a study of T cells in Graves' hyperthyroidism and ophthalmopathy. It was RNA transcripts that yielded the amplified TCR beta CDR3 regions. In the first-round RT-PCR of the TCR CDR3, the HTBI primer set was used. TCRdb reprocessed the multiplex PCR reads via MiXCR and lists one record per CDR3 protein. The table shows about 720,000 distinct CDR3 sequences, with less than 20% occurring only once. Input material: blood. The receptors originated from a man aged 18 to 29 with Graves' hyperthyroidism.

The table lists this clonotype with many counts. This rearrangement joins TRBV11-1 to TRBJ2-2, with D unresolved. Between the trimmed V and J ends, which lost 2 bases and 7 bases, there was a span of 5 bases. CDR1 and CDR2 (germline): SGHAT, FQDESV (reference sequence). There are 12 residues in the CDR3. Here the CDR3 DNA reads TGTGCCAGCAGCTTAACGCGCGGGGAGCTGTTTTTT. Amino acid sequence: CASSLTRGELFF. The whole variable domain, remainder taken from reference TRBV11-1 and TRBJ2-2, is EAEVAQSPRYKITEKSQAVAFWCDPISGHATLYWYRQILGQGPELLVQFQDESVVDDSQLPKDRFSAERLKGVDSTLKIQPAELGDSAMYLCASSLTRGELFFGEGSRLTVL.

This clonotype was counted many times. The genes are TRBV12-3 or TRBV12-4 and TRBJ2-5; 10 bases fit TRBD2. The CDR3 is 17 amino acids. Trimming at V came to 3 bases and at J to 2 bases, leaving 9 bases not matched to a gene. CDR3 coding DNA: TGTGCCAGCAGTTTCGTGAGACTAGCGGGCAGACAAGAGACCCAGTACTTC. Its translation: CASSFVRLAGRQETQYF.

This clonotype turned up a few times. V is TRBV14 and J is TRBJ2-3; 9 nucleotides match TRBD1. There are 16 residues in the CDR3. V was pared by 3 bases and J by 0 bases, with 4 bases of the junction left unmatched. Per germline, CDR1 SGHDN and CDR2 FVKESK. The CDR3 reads CASSHTGGSSTDTQYF. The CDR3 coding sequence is TGTGCCAGCAGCCACACAGGGGGCTCTAGCACAGATACGCAGTATTTT.

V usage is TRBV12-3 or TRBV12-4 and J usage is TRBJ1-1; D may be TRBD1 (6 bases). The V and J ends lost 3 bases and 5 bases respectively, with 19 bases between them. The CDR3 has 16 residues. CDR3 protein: CASSFPLFRGTTEAFF. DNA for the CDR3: TGTGCCAGCAGTTTCCCACTATTTAGGGGGACGACTGAAGCTTTCTTT.

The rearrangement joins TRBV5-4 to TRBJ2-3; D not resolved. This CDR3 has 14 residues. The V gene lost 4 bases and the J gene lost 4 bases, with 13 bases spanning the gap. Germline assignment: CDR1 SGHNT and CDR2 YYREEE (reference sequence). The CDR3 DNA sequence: TGTGCCAGCAGCGCTCATGTTTTGGCAGATACGCAGTATTTT. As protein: CASSAHVLADTQYF.

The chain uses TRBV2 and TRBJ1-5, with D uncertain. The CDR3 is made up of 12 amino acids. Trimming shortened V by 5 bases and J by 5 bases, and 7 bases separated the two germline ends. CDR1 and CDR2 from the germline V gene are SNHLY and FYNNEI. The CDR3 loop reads CASSTTDQPQHF. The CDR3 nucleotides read TGTGCCAGCAGTACCACAGATCAGCCCCAGCATTTT.

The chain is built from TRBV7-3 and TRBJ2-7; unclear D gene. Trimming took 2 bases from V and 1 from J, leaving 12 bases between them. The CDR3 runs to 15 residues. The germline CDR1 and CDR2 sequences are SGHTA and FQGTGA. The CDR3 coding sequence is TGTGCCAGCAGCTTAGGGCCACCGACATCCTACGAGCAGTACTTC. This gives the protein CASSLGPPTSYEQYF.

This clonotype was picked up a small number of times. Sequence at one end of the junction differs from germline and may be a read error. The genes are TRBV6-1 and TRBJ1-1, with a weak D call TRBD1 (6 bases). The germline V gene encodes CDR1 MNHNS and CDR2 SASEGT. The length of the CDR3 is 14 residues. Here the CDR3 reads CASREGTYRTEAFF. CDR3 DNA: TGTGCCAGCAGGGAAGGGACATATCGTACTGAAGCTTTCTTT.

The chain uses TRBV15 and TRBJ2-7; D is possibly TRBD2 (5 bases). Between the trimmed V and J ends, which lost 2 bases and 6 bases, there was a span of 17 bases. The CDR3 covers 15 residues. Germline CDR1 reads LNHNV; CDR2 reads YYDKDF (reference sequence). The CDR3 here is CATSRFGRGTGEQYF. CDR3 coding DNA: TGTGCCACCAGCAGATTCGGACGGGGAACTGGCGAGCAGTACTTC.

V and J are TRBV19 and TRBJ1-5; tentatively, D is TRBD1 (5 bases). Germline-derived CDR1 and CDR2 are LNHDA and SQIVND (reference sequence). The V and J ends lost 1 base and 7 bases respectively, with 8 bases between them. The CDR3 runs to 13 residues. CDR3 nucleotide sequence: TGTGCCAGTAGTATAGTAGGGGAACAGCCCCAGCATTTT. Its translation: CASSIVGEQPQHF.

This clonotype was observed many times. CDR3 residues: CASSYRVSGNYEQYF. CDR3 nucleotide sequence: TGTGCCAGCAGTTACCGGGTAAGCGGCAACTACGAGCAGTACTTC. The genes are TRBV6-5 and TRBJ2-7, with D maybe TRBD2 (5 bases). Trimming cost V 2 bases and J 3 bases, with 14 bases left between them. Per germline, CDR1 MNHEY and CDR2 SVGAGI. The CDR3 length is 15 residues.

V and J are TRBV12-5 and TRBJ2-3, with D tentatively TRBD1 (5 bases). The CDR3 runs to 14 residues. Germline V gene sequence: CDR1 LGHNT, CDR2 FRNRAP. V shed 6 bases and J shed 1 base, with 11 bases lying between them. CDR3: CASGPGFGTDTQYF. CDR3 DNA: TGTGCTAGTGGCCCAGGGTTCGGCACAGATACGCAGTATTTT.

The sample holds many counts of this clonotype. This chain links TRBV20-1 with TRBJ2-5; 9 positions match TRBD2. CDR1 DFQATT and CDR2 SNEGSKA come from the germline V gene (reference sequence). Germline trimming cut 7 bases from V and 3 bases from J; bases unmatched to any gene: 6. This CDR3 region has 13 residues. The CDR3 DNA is TGCAGTGGGGCGGGAGGGATAAAAGAGACCCAGTACTTC. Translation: CSGAGGIKETQYF.

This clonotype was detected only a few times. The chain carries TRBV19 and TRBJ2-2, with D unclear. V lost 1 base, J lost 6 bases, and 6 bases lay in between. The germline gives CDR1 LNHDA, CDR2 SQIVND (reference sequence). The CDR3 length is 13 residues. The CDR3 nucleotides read TGTGCCAGTAGTATAGCGCGAGCCGGGGAGCTGTTTTTT. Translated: CASSIARAGELFF.

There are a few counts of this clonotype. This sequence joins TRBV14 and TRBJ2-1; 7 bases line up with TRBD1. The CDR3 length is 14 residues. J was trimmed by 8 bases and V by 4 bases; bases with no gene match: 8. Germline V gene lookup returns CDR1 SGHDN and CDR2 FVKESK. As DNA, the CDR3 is TGTGCCAGCAGCCCCGGTACAGGGGCCTATGAGCAGTTCTTC. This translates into CASSPGTGAYEQFF. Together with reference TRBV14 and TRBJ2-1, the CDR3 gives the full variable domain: EAGVTQFPSHSVIEKGQTVTLRCDPISGHDNLYWYRRVMGKEIKFLLHFVKESKQDESGMPNNRFLAERTGGTYSTLKVQPAELEDSGVYFCASSPGTGAYEQFFGPGTRLTVL.

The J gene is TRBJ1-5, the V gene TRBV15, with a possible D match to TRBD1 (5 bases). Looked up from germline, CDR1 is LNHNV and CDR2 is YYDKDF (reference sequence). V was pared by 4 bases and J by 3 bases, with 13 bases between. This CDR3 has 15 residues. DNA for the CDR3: TGTGCCACCAGCAATTCCGGGACGGACAATCAGCCCCAGCATTTT. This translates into CATSNSGTDNQPQHF.

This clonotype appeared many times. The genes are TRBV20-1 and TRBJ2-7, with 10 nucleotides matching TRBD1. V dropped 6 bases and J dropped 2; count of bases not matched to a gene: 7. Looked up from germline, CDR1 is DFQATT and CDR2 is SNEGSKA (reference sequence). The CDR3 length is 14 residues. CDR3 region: CSAATGGLTYEQYF. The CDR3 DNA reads TGCAGTGCCGCGACAGGGGGCCTCACCTACGAGCAGTACTTC.

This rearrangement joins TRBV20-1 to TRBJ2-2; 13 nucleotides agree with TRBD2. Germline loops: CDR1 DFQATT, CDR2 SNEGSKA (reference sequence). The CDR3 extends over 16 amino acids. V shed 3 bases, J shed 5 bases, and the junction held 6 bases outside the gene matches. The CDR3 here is CSARTSGRLGTGELFF. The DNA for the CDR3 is TGCAGTGCTAGGACTAGCGGGAGGCTTGGGACCGGGGAGCTGTTTTTT.